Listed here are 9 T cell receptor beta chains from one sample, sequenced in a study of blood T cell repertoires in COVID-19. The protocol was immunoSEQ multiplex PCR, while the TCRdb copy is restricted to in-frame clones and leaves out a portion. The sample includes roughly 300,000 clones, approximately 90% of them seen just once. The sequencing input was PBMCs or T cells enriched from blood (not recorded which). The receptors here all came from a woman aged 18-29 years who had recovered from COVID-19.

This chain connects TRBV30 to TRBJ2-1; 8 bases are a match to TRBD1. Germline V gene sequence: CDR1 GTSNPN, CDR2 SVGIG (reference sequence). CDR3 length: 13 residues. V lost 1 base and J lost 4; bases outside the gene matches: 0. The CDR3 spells CAWSGQGYNEQFF. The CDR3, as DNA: TGTGCCTGGAGTGGACAGGGGTACAATGAGCAGTTCTTC.

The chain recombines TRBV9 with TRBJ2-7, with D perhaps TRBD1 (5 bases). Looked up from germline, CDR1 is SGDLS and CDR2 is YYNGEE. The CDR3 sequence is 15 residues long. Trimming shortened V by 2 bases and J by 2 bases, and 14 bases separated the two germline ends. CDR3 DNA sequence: TGTGCCAGCAGCGTCCACAGGACCCGAACCTACGAGCAGTACTTC. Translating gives CASSVHRTRTYEQYF.

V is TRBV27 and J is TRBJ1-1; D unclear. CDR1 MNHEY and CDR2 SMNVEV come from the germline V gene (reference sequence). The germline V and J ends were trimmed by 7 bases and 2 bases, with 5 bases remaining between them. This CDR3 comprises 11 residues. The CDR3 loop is CASITNTEAFF. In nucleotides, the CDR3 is TGTGCCAGCATTACTAACACTGAAGCTTTCTTT.

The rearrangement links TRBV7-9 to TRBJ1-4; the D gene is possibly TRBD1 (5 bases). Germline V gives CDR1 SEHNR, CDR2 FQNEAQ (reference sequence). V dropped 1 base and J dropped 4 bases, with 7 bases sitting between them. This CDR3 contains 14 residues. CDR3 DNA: TGTGCCAGCAGCTTAGACAGGAGTAATGAAAAACTGTTTTTT. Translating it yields CASSLDRSNEKLFF. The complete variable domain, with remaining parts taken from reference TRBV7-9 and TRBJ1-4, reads DTGVSQNPRHKITKRGQNVTFRCDPISEHNRLYWYRQTLGQGPEFLTYFQNEAQLEKSRLLSDRFSAERPKGSFSTLEIQRTEQGDSAMYLCASSLDRSNEKLFFGSGTQLSVL.

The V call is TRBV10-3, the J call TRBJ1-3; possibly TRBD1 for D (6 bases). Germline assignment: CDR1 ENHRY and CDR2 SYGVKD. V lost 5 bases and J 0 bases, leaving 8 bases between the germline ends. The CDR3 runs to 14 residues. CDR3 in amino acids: CAISFRGSGNTIYF. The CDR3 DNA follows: TGTGCCATCAGTTTCAGGGGCTCTGGAAACACCATATATTTT.

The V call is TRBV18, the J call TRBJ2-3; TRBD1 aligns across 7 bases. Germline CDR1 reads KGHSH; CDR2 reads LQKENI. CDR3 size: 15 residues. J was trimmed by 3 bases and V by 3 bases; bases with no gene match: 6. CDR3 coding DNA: TGTGCCAGCTCACCGACAGGGTTTGAAACAGATACGCAGTATTTT. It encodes CASSPTGFETDTQYF.

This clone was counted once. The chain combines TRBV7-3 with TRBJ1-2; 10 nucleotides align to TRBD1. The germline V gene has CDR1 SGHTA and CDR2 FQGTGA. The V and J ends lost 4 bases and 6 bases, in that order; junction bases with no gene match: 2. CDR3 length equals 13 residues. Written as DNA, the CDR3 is TGTGCCAGCAGCTACGGGACAGGGGATGGCTACACCTTC. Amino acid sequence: CASSYGTGDGYTF.

CDR3 sequence reads: CAWSVRMGHTNTEAFF. The CDR3 DNA is TGTGCCTGGAGTGTACGGATGGGACACACGAACACTGAAGCTTTCTTT. The chain uses TRBV30 and TRBJ1-1; possible D gene TRBD1, 6 bases. V gave up 0 bases and J gave up 1 base, with 15 bases separating them. Per germline, CDR1 GTSNPN and CDR2 SVGIG (reference sequence). CDR3 size: 16 residues.

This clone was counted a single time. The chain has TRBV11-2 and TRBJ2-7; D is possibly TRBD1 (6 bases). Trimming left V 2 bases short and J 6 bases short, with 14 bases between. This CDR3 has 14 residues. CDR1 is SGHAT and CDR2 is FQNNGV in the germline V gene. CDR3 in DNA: TGTGCCAGCAGCTTAAGAACGGACAGATCCGAGCAGTACTTC. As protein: CASSLRTDRSEQYF.